A selection of T cell receptor beta chains follows, all from one sample in a study of vaccination effects on CD4 cells after COVID-19. Sequencing was performed with immunoSEQ multiplex PCR; in TCRdb, only in-frame clones are kept and a portion is missing. The data contain tens of thousands of clones, under 85% of them seen just once; the ten biggest clones take up roughly a sixth. Their antigen targets remain unknown. The material was CD4+ T cells from PBMCs cultured with HCoV-OC43 spike peptides, obtained after COVID-19 vaccination. Receptor source: a human donor who received a COVID-19 vaccine. Both conserved end residues are part of each CDR3. Fields, in order: V gene, J gene, D gene, clone size, CDR3 DNA, CDR3 protein. The D gene is left open where the match is weak. Expanded clones get a size class; other rows say once, few or many, or leave the size out.

>TRBV3-1/TRBV3-2|TRBJ2-1|.|once
TGTGCCAGCAGCCATCTCGACGGTATTACCTACAATGAGCAGTTCTTC
CASSHLDGITYNEQFF
>TRBV5-4|TRBJ2-2|.|few
TGTGCCAGCAGCGCACCCCCAGGGGAGGGTACCGGGGAGCTGTTTTTT
CASSAPPGEGTGELFF
>TRBV9|TRBJ1-3|.|.
TGTGCCAGCAGCGTAGAGGGGTCTGGAAACACCATATATTTT
CASSVEGSGNTIYF
>TRBV13|TRBJ1-5|.|once
TGTGCCAGCAGCTTAGGGATCAATCAGCCCCAGCATTTT
CASSLGINQPQHF
>TRBV5-4|TRBJ1-1|.|.
TGTGCCAGCAGCTCAGATCAGGGAAGGGGAAGCACTGAAGCTTTCTTT
CASSSDQGRGSTEAFF
>TRBV19|TRBJ2-2|TRBD1|.
TGTGCCAGTAGTATAGCACGATTGACAGGGAGCACCGGGGAGCTGTTTTTT
CASSIARLTGSTGELFF
>TRBV19|TRBJ2-4|TRBD2|once
TGTGCCAGTAGTATTTTAGCGGGAGGAGGCATTCAGTACTTC
CASSILAGGGIQYF
>TRBV5-6|TRBJ1-1|.|.
TGTGCCAGCAGATTGCACAAGAGCGTGAACACTGAAGCTTTCTTT
CASRLHKSVNTEAFF
>TRBV3-1/TRBV3-2|TRBJ2-2|.|.
TGTGCCAGCAGCCGAGGGGGTTACTTTTATGGGGAGCTGTTTTTT
CASSRGGYFYGELFF
>TRBV6-6|TRBJ1-1|TRBD1|.
TGTGCCAGCAGGTCGACAGGGGGGTTATCTGAAGCTTTCTTT
CASRSTGGLSEAFF
>TRBV14|TRBJ2-7|.|.
TGTGCCAGCAGCCCGATTTCCTGGGACATGACCTACGAGCAGTACTTC
CASSPISWDMTYEQYF
>TRBV27|TRBJ2-3|TRBD2|.
TGTGCCAGCAGTTTCCGGACTAGCGATTCGACGCAGTATTTT
CASSFRTSDSTQYF
>TRBV7-6|TRBJ2-1|TRBD2|.
TGTGCCAGCAGCTTAGTTCTGCGGGGGGGCCGGGGCAATGAGCAGTTCTTC
CASSLVLRGGRGNEQFF
>TRBV9|TRBJ1-2|.|.
TGTGCCAGCAGCGTAAGACAGGCGAACTATGGCTACACCTTC
CASSVRQANYGYTF
>TRBV3-1/TRBV3-2|TRBJ1-3|TRBD1|.
TGTGCCAGCAGCACAAGACAGGGGGAGGGAAACACCATATATTTT
CASSTRQGEGNTIYF
>TRBV5-8|TRBJ1-5|.|few
TGTGCCAGCAGCCCACGAAAGCCCCAGCATTTT
CASSPRKPQHF
>TRBV10-3|TRBJ2-1|TRBD2|.
TGTGCCATCAGTCTGGGACTAGCGGGGGGGGCCAATGAGCAGTTCTTC
CAISLGLAGGANEQFF
>TRBV3-1/TRBV3-2|TRBJ1-4|TRBD1|.
TGTGCCAGCAGCCAAGGCAGGGGGAAGACTAATGAAAAACTGTTTTTT
CASSQGRGKTNEKLFF
>TRBV5-1|TRBJ2-7|.|.
TGCGCCAGCAGCCCCGACGGTTTTGGGGGCGAGCAGTACTTC
CASSPDGFGGEQYF
>TRBV29-1|TRBJ1-2|.|few
TGCAGCGTTGGACGTGGGTATGGCTACACCTTC
CSVGRGYGYTF
>TRBV24-1|TRBJ2-1|.|.
TGTGCCACCAGTGACTCGTGGACCACCGAGAGCTCCTACAATGAGCAGTTCTTC
CATSDSWTTESSYNEQFF
>TRBV20-1|TRBJ2-5|TRBD2|few
TGCAGTGCTAGTGATACTAGCGGGGGGCCTAGGACCCAGTACTTC
CSASDTSGGPRTQYF
>TRBV29-1|TRBJ1-1|.|.
TGCAGCGTTGAACTTGGACCAACTGAAGCTTTCTTT
CSVELGPTEAFF
>TRBV7-2|TRBJ2-5|.|.
TGTGCCAGCAGCTTAGCGGCGACGGGGCAAGAGACCCAGTACTTC
CASSLAATGQETQYF
>TRBV7-2|TRBJ1-1|.|.
TGTGCCAGCAGCTTAGCCGGGACCCAGAACACTGAAGCTTTCTTT
CASSLAGTQNTEAFF
>TRBV6-5|TRBJ2-7|.|once
TGTGCCAGCGCGCCAAGGGGAGACGAGCAGTACTTC
CASAPRGDEQYF
>TRBV7-2|TRBJ2-1|.|.
TGTGCCAGCAGCTTAACGGTATATTCGTACAATGAGCAGTTCTTC
CASSLTVYSYNEQFF
>TRBV27|TRBJ2-7|TRBD1|.
TGTGCCAGCAGTTTATCGGACAGGGGACCTGGCTACGAGCAGTACTTC
CASSLSDRGPGYEQYF
>TRBV5-4|TRBJ2-2|.|few
TGTGCCAGCAGCTTCCGGGGAACCGGGGAGCTGTTTTTT
CASSFRGTGELFF
>TRBV4-1|TRBJ1-6|.|few
TGCGCCAGCAGCCACCGAGGCGGCTATAATTCACCCCTCCACTTT
CASSHRGGYNSPLHF
>TRBV7-9|TRBJ2-7|TRBD1|.
TGTGCCAGCAGCGAATCCGGGACAGGGTCCTACGAGCAGTACTTC
CASSESGTGSYEQYF
>TRBV14|TRBJ2-2|.|few
TGTGCCAGCAGCCAAGATTCCCCTTGGGGGGATATGAGGACCGGGGAGCTGTTTTTT
CASSQDSPWGDMRTGELFF
>TRBV19|TRBJ1-3|.|.
TGTGCCACCGCTTCACAGATCCTTCGCTTCTCTGGAAACACCATATATTTT
CATASQILRFSGNTIYF
>TRBV7-9|TRBJ2-5|.|.
TGTGCCAGCAGCTTAAGGGCCTCAGGGAAAATATTGAGACGGGAGACCCAGTACTTC
CASSLRASGKILRRETQYF
>TRBV19|TRBJ2-1|.|.
TGTGCCAGTAGTTGGGAGGGGGGGGCCGGGTACAATGAGCAGTTCTTC
CASSWEGGAGYNEQFF
>TRBV11-3|TRBJ1-3|TRBD1|.
TGTGCCAGCAGCTTGGAAGGGACAGCCGGAAACACCATATATTTT
CASSLEGTAGNTIYF
>TRBV19|TRBJ1-3|.|.
TGTGCCAGTAGTATACTGAACTCTGGAAACACCATATATTTT
CASSILNSGNTIYF
>TRBV7-8|TRBJ1-3|.|.
TGTGCCAGCAGCTTAATGGACCTCTCCACCTCTGGAAACACCATATATTTT
CASSLMDLSTSGNTIYF
>TRBV7-6|TRBJ2-5|TRBD2|.
TGTGCCAGCAGCGACAGTAGCGGGGGAGGTGGGGAGACCCAGTACTTC
CASSDSSGGGGETQYF
>TRBV18|TRBJ1-2|TRBD1|.
TGTGCCAGCTCACCAACAACCGGGACAGGGGGAAGTGGCTACACCTTC
CASSPTTGTGGSGYTF
>TRBV7-8|TRBJ2-7|.|.
TGTGCCAGCAGGGGGCCCCTCGAGCAGTACTTC
CASRGPLEQYF
>TRBV3-1/TRBV3-2|TRBJ1-1|.|.
TGTGCCAGCAGCCAAGTGGTTCTCTCTAGCACTGAAGCTTTCTTT
CASSQVVLSSTEAFF
>TRBV3-1/TRBV3-2|TRBJ1-1|.|few
TGTGCCAGCAGCCAAGACACCCGCACTGAAGCTTTCTTT
CASSQDTRTEAFF
>TRBV5-1|TRBJ2-7|.|few
TGCGCCAGCAGCGATACCTACGAGCAGTACTTC
CASSDTYEQYF
>TRBV27|TRBJ1-6|.|.
TGTGCCAGCAGTTCACGCCTACCTTCTTTTGGTAATTCACCCCTCCACTTT
CASSSRLPSFGNSPLHF
>TRBV3-1/TRBV3-2|TRBJ2-7|.|.
TGTGCCAGCAGCCAAGTACACGAGCAGTACTTC
CASSQVHEQYF
>TRBV6-5|TRBJ1-1|.|.
TGTGCCAGCAGTTCAGGGTATGCTGAAGCTTTCTTT
CASSSGYAEAFF
>TRBV27|TRBJ1-6|TRBD1|.
TGTGCCAGCAGCCTAAATCGACAGGGGGCGGGTAATTCACCCCTCCACTTT
CASSLNRQGAGNSPLHF
>TRBV6-6|TRBJ2-7|TRBD1|.
TGTGCCAGCAACCTCGGACAGGGTAACGAGCAGTACTTC
CASNLGQGNEQYF
>TRBV10-1|TRBJ1-1|.|.
TGCGCCAGCAGTGTGGGCAGAACAGCTGAAGCTTTCTTT
CASSVGRTAEAFF
>TRBV7-9|TRBJ2-3|TRBD1|.
TGTGCCAGCAGCACCGGACAGGGCAAAGATACGCAGTATTTT
CASSTGQGKDTQYF
>TRBV5-4|TRBJ2-1|TRBD1|.
TGTGCCAGCAGCTCCGGGACAGCCGGCCCCAATGAGCAGTTCTTC
CASSSGTAGPNEQFF
>TRBV4-2|TRBJ1-4|.|once
TGTGCCAGCAGCCAAGATAACAGGGAAGATGAAAAACTGTTTTTT
CASSQDNREDEKLFF
>TRBV6-4|TRBJ2-5|.|.
TGTGCCAGCAGCCCGGAGGGGGGGCTAGAGACCCAGTACTTC
CASSPEGGLETQYF
>TRBV28|TRBJ1-2|.|few
TGTGCCAGCAGTACCACCCCGGATAACTATGGCTACACCTTC
CASSTTPDNYGYTF
>TRBV9|TRBJ1-3|.|.
TGTGCCAGCAGCGTAGGGTCGATAGCTGGAAACACCATATATTTT
CASSVGSIAGNTIYF
>TRBV28|TRBJ1-1|TRBD1|.
TGTGCCAGCATGACAGGGGTGAACACTGAAGCTTTCTTT
CASMTGVNTEAFF
>TRBV10-3|TRBJ2-1|.|.
TGTGCCATCACCCAAGTGGAGGGAAATGAGCAGTTCTTC
CAITQVEGNEQFF
>TRBV4-1|TRBJ2-7|.|.
TGCGCCAGCAGCCAAGGCACAACCTACGAGCAGTACTTC
CASSQGTTYEQYF